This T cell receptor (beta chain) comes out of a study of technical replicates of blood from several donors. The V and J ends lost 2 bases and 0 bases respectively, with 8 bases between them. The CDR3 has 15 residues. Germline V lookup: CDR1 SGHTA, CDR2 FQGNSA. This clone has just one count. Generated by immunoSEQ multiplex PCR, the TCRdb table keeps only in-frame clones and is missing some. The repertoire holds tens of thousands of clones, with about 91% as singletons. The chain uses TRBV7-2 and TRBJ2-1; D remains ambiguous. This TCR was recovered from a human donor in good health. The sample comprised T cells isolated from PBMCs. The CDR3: CASSLTRSSYNEQFF. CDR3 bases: TGTGCCAGCAGCTTAACGCGGAGCTCCTACAATGAGCAGTTCTTC.